This T cell receptor beta chain was sequenced during a study of T cells in Graves' hyperthyroidism and ophthalmopathy. Study-level results: Peripheral blood also featured most of the thyroid clonotypes expanded above 0.001. A model built on 13 V-J features separated ophthalmopathy from stable hyperthyroidism.

Researchers took RNA transcripts and amplified the TCR beta CDR3 regions from them. First-round RT-PCR targeting the TCR CDR3 was performed with the HTBI primer set. TCRdb analysed the multiplex PCR reads with MiXCR anew, one entry per CDR3 protein. The sample lists about 500,000 distinct CDR3 sequences; roughly 45% were seen once. J was trimmed by 3 bases and V by 5 bases; bases with no gene match: 13. CDR1 and CDR2 from the germline V gene are MNHEY and SVGAGI. The CDR3 totals 17 residues. In regard to this clonotype: Its antigen is not identified.

Lactation, pregnancy, other autoimmune disease or uncontrolled infection led to exclusion of patients. Sequenced material: peripheral blood or thyroid tissue (not recorded which). The chain is built from TRBV6-5 and TRBJ1-1; 9 bases fit TRBD1. This receptor was identified in an adult woman with Graves' disease, either hyperthyroidism or ophthalmopathy (not recorded which). For the CDR3, the DNA is TGTGCCAGCAGTAACCCGGGACAGGGATTTTGGGACACTGAAGCTTTCTTT. It codes for CASSNPGQGFWDTEAFF.